One and the same sample provided the 29 T cell receptor beta chains below, sequenced in a study of T cell responses to AZD1222 COVID-19 vaccine. TCRdb's copy holds only in-frame clones and misses some; the assay was immunoSEQ multiplex PCR. Of some 94,000 clones detected, nearly 90% appear once; the ten largest clones hold about 3%. Here the sequenced sample was peripheral blood, taken on day 0 of AZD1222 vaccination. These receptors were obtained from an adult in good health.

The chain employs TRBV6-5 and TRBJ1-2; D is unclear. Germline V gives CDR1 MNHEY, CDR2 SVGAGI. The CDR3 has 14 residues. With 7 bases removed from V and 8 bases from J, the gap between germline ends came to 20 bases. The CDR3, as DNA: TGTGCCAGCACCCGAGGAGAAATGGGCCTGGGCTACACCTTC. This gives the protein CASTRGEMGLGYTF.

This chain links TRBV6-5 with TRBJ1-2; D gene ambiguous. With 5 bases removed from V and 5 bases from J, the gap between germline ends came to 15 bases. Germline CDR1 MNHEY, CDR2 SVGAGI. The CDR3 has 14 residues. CDR3 DNA sequence: TGTGCCAGCAGTCTTGCGCAGGCAACATATGGCTACACCTTC. Its protein product is CASSLAQATYGYTF.

This clone was observed once. This chain connects TRBV2 to TRBJ2-1, with 7 bases identical to TRBD2. J lost 5 bases, V lost 7 bases, and 8 bases had no gene match. This CDR3 comprises 14 residues. Germline CDR1 SNHLY, CDR2 FYNNEI. The CDR3 loop reads CASTLREIDNEQFF. CDR3 DNA: TGTGCCAGCACTTTGCGGGAGATCGACAATGAGCAGTTCTTC.

This clone was picked up many times. The rearrangement links TRBV11-2 to TRBJ1-2, with TRBD1 matching 8 bases. Germline-derived CDR1 and CDR2 are SGHAT and FQNNGV. V gave up 2 bases and J gave up 2 bases; unmatched junction bases: 4. The CDR3 runs 15 residues. This CDR3 is CASSLRTGWNYGYTF. CDR3 nucleotide sequence: TGTGCCAGCAGCTTAAGGACAGGGTGGAACTATGGCTACACCTTC.

The chain joins TRBV6-6 to TRBJ1-5; D gene uncertain. The CDR3 loop spans 13 amino acids. V was cut by 9 bases and J by 4 bases, with 13 bases left in between. Germline V gene data show CDR1 as MNHNY and CDR2 as SVGAGI (reference sequence). The CDR3 nucleotides are TGTGCCAGTCATCAGGTGGGAAATCAGCCCCAGCATTTT. As protein: CASHQVGNQPQHF.

V and J are TRBV7-3 and TRBJ2-1; TRBD2 might be the D (5 bases). V shed 2 bases and J shed 10 bases, with 6 bases lying between them. Germline V gives CDR1 SGHTA, CDR2 FQGTGA. The CDR3 consists of 11 residues. The CDR3 here is CASSLGGEQFF. The DNA for the CDR3 is TGTGCCAGCAGCTTAGGAGGAGAGCAGTTCTTC.

This sequence joins TRBV6-1 and TRBJ1-6; a possible D gene is TRBD1 (5 bases). Trimming stripped 3 bases from V and 9 bases from J, with 15 bases between. The CDR3 runs to 15 residues. Per the germline V gene, CDR1 is MNHNS and CDR2 is SASEGT. DNA for the CDR3: TGTGCCAGCAGTGAGGGAGAGGGGAGCGGTTCACCCCTCCACTTT. Protein sequence: CASSEGEGSGSPLHF.

This chain links TRBV9 with TRBJ1-2; maybe TRBD1 (6 bases). The V end was cut by 4 bases, the J end by 4 bases, with 17 bases between. Germline V lookup: CDR1 SGDLS, CDR2 YYNGEE. CDR3 length: 15 residues. DNA for the CDR3: TGTGCCAGCAGCCCCGACAGGCCCCGGGGCTATGGCTACACCTTC. Translating it yields CASSPDRPRGYGYTF.

V and J are TRBV27 and TRBJ1-6; TRBD1 might be the D (5 bases). V lost 3 bases, J lost 11 bases, and 17 bases lay in between. The CDR3 totals 15 residues. The germline CDR1 and CDR2 sequences are MNHEY and SMNVEV (reference sequence). The CDR3 nucleotides are TGTGCCAGCAGTTTTCTCCGGGAGAAAGGGGCACCCCTCCACTTT. Protein sequence: CASSFLREKGAPLHF.

The chain is built from TRBV11-2 and TRBJ2-5; a weak D match, TRBD1 (6 bases). CDR1 is SGHAT and CDR2 is FQNNGV in the germline V gene. Deletions cut 5 bases from V and 2 bases from J, with 15 bases between. The CDR3 is made up of 15 amino acids. CDR3 sequence: CASSKGGQTQETQYF. The CDR3 DNA sequence: TGTGCCAGCAGCAAGGGCGGACAGACTCAAGAGACCCAGTACTTC.

The chain carries TRBV6-5 and TRBJ2-7; 10 bases agree with TRBD1. Trimming removed 6 bases from V and 3 bases from J; junction bases left unmatched: 5. The CDR3 has 14 residues. Germline-derived CDR1 and CDR2 are MNHEY and SVGAGI. The CDR3 sequence is CASSPDRGLYEQYV. DNA for the CDR3: TGTGCCAGCAGCCCCGACAGGGGGCTCTACGAGCAGTACGTC.

J is TRBJ1-5 and V is TRBV4-1, with no clear D. The CDR3 runs to 13 residues. V lost 0 bases to trimming and J lost 7 bases, with 7 bases between them. CDR1 and CDR2 (germline): MGHRA, YSYEKL. The CDR3 reads CASSQELTQPQHF. DNA of the CDR3: TGCGCCAGCAGCCAAGAATTGACCCAGCCCCAGCATTTT.

This clone has only one observation. V gene TRBV6-2 or TRBV6-3 combines with J gene TRBJ2-5; TRBD2 matches 12 bases. The CDR3 totals 20 residues. CDR1 is MNHEY, CDR2 SVGEGT, per germline. The ends lost 2 bases at V and 4 bases at J; junction bases unmatched: 17. The CDR3 DNA reads as TGTGCCAGCAGTTACGGGGACGCCGGACTAGCGGGGAAGAGCCGAGAGACCCAGTACTTC. Translated: CASSYGDAGLAGKSRETQYF.

CDR3 nucleotide sequence: TGTGCCTGGAGTTTGGGACTAGCGGTTAACACCGGGGAGCTGTTTTTT. Translated: CAWSLGLAVNTGELFF. V is TRBV30 and J is TRBJ2-2, with 11 bases identical to TRBD2. CDR1 is GTSNPN and CDR2 is SVGIG in the germline V gene (reference sequence). V was pared by 2 bases and J by 2 bases, with 4 bases of the junction left unmatched. CDR3 length equals 16 residues.

The chain is built from TRBV20-1 and TRBJ2-1, with a weak D call TRBD1 (6 bases). This CDR3 is built from 14 residues. Germline-derived CDR1 and CDR2 are DFQATT and SNEGSKA (reference sequence). The germline V and J ends were trimmed by 3 bases and 0 bases, with 9 bases remaining between them. Written as DNA, the CDR3 is TGCAGTGCTAGTATACAGGGCTCCTACAATGAGCAGTTCTTC. Translating it yields CSASIQGSYNEQFF.

CDR3 sequence: CASSFGEGTDTQYF. CDR3 in DNA: TGTGCCAGCAGCTTCGGGGAGGGCACAGATACGCAGTATTTT. The rearrangement uses TRBV5-6 and TRBJ2-3, with a tentative D call TRBD2 (6 bases). Germline CDR1 reads SGHDT; CDR2 reads YYEEEE. Between the trimmed V and J ends, which lost 2 bases and 1 base, there was a span of 8 bases. CDR3 length equals 14 residues.

The CDR3 protein is CASSLDSNYGYTF. The DNA of the CDR3 is TGTGCCAGCAGTTTAGACTCCAACTATGGCTACACCTTC. The gene calls are TRBV6-5 and TRBJ1-2; D gene ambiguous. V lost 4 bases to trimming and J lost 2 bases, with 8 bases between them. Germline lookup yields CDR1 MNHEY and CDR2 SVGAGI. The CDR3 is 13 residues long.

The rearrangement joins TRBV21-1 to TRBJ1-4; the table assigns TRBD1, which was not confirmed against the DNA. TRBV21-1 counts as a pseudogene. The CDR3 contains 14 residues. The chain's CDR3 is CASSNRGRREKLFF. Here the CDR3 DNA reads TGTGCCAGCAGCAACAGGGGGCGGAGGGAAAAACTGTTTTTT.

The chain combines TRBV11-2 with TRBJ2-2, with a tentative D call TRBD2 (7 bases). The germline CDR1 and CDR2 sequences are SGHAT and FQNNGV. Trimming took off 3 bases at V and 7 bases at J, with 18 bases between the two ends. The CDR3 loop spans 16 amino acids. CDR3 amino acids: CASSFLRRGRVGELFF. The CDR3 DNA follows: TGTGCCAGCAGCTTCCTTCGGCGGGGGCGGGTCGGGGAGCTGTTTTTT.

The sample holds a few counts of this clone. The V and J genes are TRBV6-5 and TRBJ1-6, with 9 positions matching TRBD1. Germline V gene lookup returns CDR1 MNHEY and CDR2 SVGAGI. J was trimmed by 6 bases and V by 7 bases; bases with no gene match: 7. The CDR3 totals 15 residues. CDR3 in DNA: TGTGCCAGCACTCAAGGGGGACAGGGTAATTCACCCCTCCACTTT. Residues: CASTQGGQGNSPLHF.

The chain employs TRBV5-8 and TRBJ2-4, with D unclear. This CDR3 region has 14 residues. Trimming shortened V by 1 base and J by 3 bases, and 8 bases separated the two germline ends. Germline V gives CDR1 SGHTS, CDR2 YDEGEE. The CDR3 sequence is CASSLLKVKNIQYF. As DNA, the CDR3 is TGTGCCAGCAGCTTGCTAAAGGTCAAAAACATTCAGTACTTC.

Details on this clone: Other DNA sequences within the sample encode an identical CDR3. The rearrangement joins TRBV11-3 to TRBJ1-1, with D unresolved. V gave up 1 base and J gave up 1 base, with 4 bases separating them. In germline, CDR1 is SGHNT, CDR2 YENEEA. This CDR3 region has 13 residues. The CDR3 reads CASSLGQNTEAFF. CDR3 coding DNA: TGTGCCAGCAGCTTAGGGCAGAACACTGAAGCTTTCTTT.

Concerning this clone: An end of the junction does not agree with germline; a read error may underlie this. This rearrangement joins TRBV5-1 to TRBJ1-5; D may be TRBD1 (5 bases). CDR1 and CDR2 (germline): SGHRS, YFSETQ. The CDR3 has 16 residues. The CDR3 DNA is TGTGCCAGCAGCTTGGACGGGACGGATAGCAATCAGCCCCAGCATTTT. Protein: CASSLDGTDSNQPQHF.

V usage is TRBV10-2 and J usage is TRBJ1-5; D is uncertain. V was cut by 0 bases and J by 4 bases, with 10 bases left in between. Germline CDR1 and CDR2: WSHSY and SAAADI. CDR3 length equals 15 residues. CDR3 sequence: CASSESEAGNQPQHF. The CDR3 nucleotides are TGCGCCAGCAGTGAGTCCGAGGCCGGGAATCAGCCCCAGCATTTT.

This chain links TRBV20-1 with TRBJ1-2; D is unresolved. V was pared by 3 bases and J by 8 bases, with 10 bases between. Germline V gene lookup returns CDR1 DFQATT and CDR2 SNEGSKA (reference sequence). CDR3 length: 11 amino acids. The CDR3 DNA is TGCAGTGCTAGGGCGAAGCGGGGCTACACCTTC. This encodes CSARAKRGYTF.

The CDR3 spells CASSLVAGPSTDTQYF. In DNA, the CDR3 is TGTGCCAGCAGCTTAGTAGCGGGCCCTAGCACAGATACGCAGTATTTT. The chain recombines TRBV7-3 with TRBJ2-3; the match to TRBD2 covers 7 bases. Per germline, CDR1 SGHTA and CDR2 FQGTGA. The V and J ends lost 2 bases and 0 bases, in that order; junction bases with no gene match: 5. The CDR3 is made up of 16 amino acids.

The V gene is TRBV7-8, the J gene TRBJ2-1; D is perhaps TRBD1 or TRBD2 (5 bases each). CDR1 and CDR2 from the germline V gene are SGHVS and FQNEAQ. V lost 5 bases, J lost 5 bases, and 10 bases lay in between. The CDR3 totals 13 residues. The CDR3 protein is CASSLRGDNEQFF. CDR3 sequence (DNA): TGTGCCAGCAGCCTCAGAGGGGACAATGAGCAGTTCTTC.

The chain is built from TRBV18 and TRBJ1-1; 8 bases are a match to TRBD1. Germline lookup yields CDR1 KGHSH and CDR2 LQKENI. V trimming: 3 bases; J trimming: 1 base; junction bases outside the gene matches: 7. The CDR3 is 16 amino acids. The CDR3 sequence is CASSPGAGGRNTEAFF. The CDR3 DNA reads as TGTGCCAGCTCACCCGGGGCAGGGGGCAGGAACACTGAAGCTTTCTTT.

The chain recombines TRBV19 with TRBJ1-2; D remains unclear. Germline lookup yields CDR1 LNHDA and CDR2 SQIVND (reference sequence). Trimming removed 6 bases from V and 2 bases from J, with 10 bases in between. The CDR3 is 13 amino acids. CDR3 nucleotides: TGTGCCAGTAGGAGCAGCGGCAACTATGGCTACACCTTC. Its protein product is CASRSSGNYGYTF.